This record covers a single T cell receptor (beta chain). Its antigen is undetermined. The J segment lost 8 bases and the V segment lost 3 bases, leaving 4 bases of the junction unmatched. The CDR3 totals 13 residues. In germline, CDR1 is KGHSH, CDR2 LQKENI. The sample comes from a study of shared clonotypes between healthy human individuals. For the study at large: The study used three CD4 naive, three CD4 memory, two CD8 naive and one CD8 memory plate per donor.

Study results and caveats: Depth was large, yet rarefaction showed that sorted-subset sequencing was incomplete.

Genomic DNA from each subset was divided evenly over several immunoSEQ plates. Assay: immunoSEQ multiplex PCR; the TCRdb copy retains only in-frame clones and omits some. The sample lists about 1 million clones; roughly 75% were seen once. Every one of the donors was a Caucasian adult that lived in Nashville, Tennessee. The gene calls are TRBV18 and TRBJ2-7, with 10 bases matching TRBD1. This clonotype was obtained from a man aged 18 to 30 in good health. Sequencing was carried out using memory CD4+ T cells sorted from blood. Subset noted: CD45RA-negative fraction. The CDR3 DNA reads TGTGCCAGCTCACCCATGGGACAGGGGAAGCAGTACTTC. This codes for CASSPMGQGKQYF.